The rows below give T cell receptor beta chains drawn from one sample of a study of blood T cell repertoires in COVID-19. The protocol was immunoSEQ multiplex PCR, while the TCRdb copy is restricted to in-frame clones and leaves out a portion. The repertoire holds about 240,000 clones, with roughly 80% as singletons. Source material: peripheral blood. The receptors were gathered from a woman aged 18-29 years with acute or convalescent COVID-19. The CDR3 runs from the conserved cysteine through the conserved F or W. The D gene is left open where the match is weak. Clone size is not always given. Where it is, it says once, few, many or a class for expanded clones.

V: TRBV7-9
J: TRBJ2-2
D: .
size: .
CDR3: CASSLRAGAVFSSGGELFF
DNA: .

V: TRBV2
J: TRBJ2-1
D: TRBD2
size: .
CDR3: CASSLQREGGEQFF
DNA: TGTGCCAGCAGCCTGCAGCGGGAGGGGGGTGAGCAGTTCTTC

V: TRBV6-5
J: TRBJ1-4
D: .
size: .
CDR3: CASRFRGADEKLFF
DNA: TGTGCCAGCAGGTTCCGAGGAGCGGATGAAAAACTGTTTTTT

V: TRBV5-1
J: TRBJ2-1
D: .
size: .
CDR3: CASSLEGADEQFF
DNA: TGCGCCAGCAGCTTGGAAGGGGCTGATGAGCAGTTCTTC

V: TRBV7-8
J: TRBJ2-1
D: .
size: .
CDR3: CASQEVGGQVYNEQFF
DNA: TGTGCCAGCCAAGAGGTGGGGGGGCAGGTCTACAATGAGCAGTTCTTC

V: TRBV14
J: TRBJ2-1
D: TRBD2
size: .
CDR3: CASSSVAGGLDEQFF
DNA: TGTGCCAGCAGTTCCGTAGCGGGAGGGCTGGATGAGCAGTTCTTC

V: TRBV13
J: TRBJ2-6
D: .
size: .
CDR3: CASSFSRQSRWRRANVLTF
DNA: TGTGCCAGCAGCTTTTCCCGACAGTCCCGTTGGAGAAGGGCCAACGTCCTGACTTTC

V: TRBV5-6
J: TRBJ2-6
D: TRBD1
size: .
CDR3: CASSLVGSGGRGANVLTF
DNA: TGTGCCAGCAGCTTGGTCGGGTCAGGGGGCAGAGGGGCCAACGTCCTGACTTTC

V: TRBV4-3
J: TRBJ2-1
D: TRBD2
size: .
CDR3: CASSQGTSGTYEQFF
DNA: TGCGCCAGCAGCCAAGGGACTAGCGGGACCTATGAGCAGTTCTTC

V: TRBV28
J: TRBJ2-1
D: .
size: .
CDR3: CASSLGGMSYNEQFF
DNA: TGTGCCAGCAGTTTAGGGGGGATGTCCTACAATGAGCAGTTCTTC

V: TRBV30
J: TRBJ2-7
D: TRBD2
size: .
CDR3: CASLTSGSYEQYF
DNA: TGTGCCTCATTGACTAGCGGATCCTACGAGCAGTACTTC

V: TRBV10-3
J: TRBJ2-7
D: TRBD2
size: .
CDR3: CAISDGLAGAYEQYF
DNA: TGTGCCATCAGCGACGGACTAGCGGGAGCCTACGAGCAGTACTTC

V: TRBV25-1
J: TRBJ2-1
D: TRBD1
size: once
CDR3: CASSEWGQGRYNEQFF
DNA: TGTGCCAGCAGTGAATGGGGACAGGGTCGCTACAATGAGCAGTTCTTC

V: TRBV11-2
J: TRBJ1-1
D: .
size: .
CDR3: CASSLSQGGNTEAFF
DNA: TGTGCCAGCAGCTTATCTCAGGGAGGCAACACTGAAGCTTTCTTT

V: TRBV27
J: TRBJ1-2
D: TRBD1
size: .
CDR3: CASSQTGGYGYTF
DNA: TGTGCCAGCAGCCAAACAGGGGGGTATGGCTACACCTTC

V: TRBV24-1
J: TRBJ1-4
D: .
size: .
CDR3: CATSTGFNEKLFF
DNA: TGTGCCACCAGTACAGGATTTAATGAAAAACTGTTTTTT

V: TRBV6-2/TRBV6-3
J: TRBJ1-6
D: .
size: .
CDR3: CASSYPQASYNSPLHF
DNA: TGTGCCAGCAGTTACCCGCAGGCATCCTATAATTCACCCCTCCACTTT

V: TRBV28
J: TRBJ1-1
D: .
size: once
CDR3: CASSFQTYEAFF
DNA: TGTGCCAGCAGTTTCCAGACTTATGAAGCTTTCTTT

V: TRBV28
J: TRBJ2-4
D: .
size: .
CDR3: CASRLPTGNIQYF
DNA: TGTGCCAGCAGACTCCCTACAGGAAACATTCAGTACTTC

V: TRBV20-1
J: TRBJ1-5
D: TRBD1
size: few
CDR3: CSASDSTGGNQPQHF
DNA: TGCAGTGCTAGTGACTCGACAGGGGGCAATCAGCCCCAGCATTTT

V: TRBV5-4
J: TRBJ2-7
D: TRBD2
size: .
CDR3: CASNTIAGGKSYEQYF
DNA: TGTGCCAGCAACACTATAGCGGGAGGGAAATCCTACGAGCAGTACTTC

V: TRBV19
J: TRBJ2-1
D: TRBD2
size: .
CDR3: CASSILAGGPGNEQFF
DNA: TGTGCCAGTAGTATACTTGCGGGAGGGCCAGGGAATGAGCAGTTCTTC

V: TRBV29-1
J: TRBJ1-1
D: TRBD1
size: .
CDR3: CSVYTRGTALNTEAFF
DNA: TGCAGCGTCTACACCCGAGGGACAGCCCTGAACACTGAAGCTTTCTTT

V: TRBV11-2
J: TRBJ1-2
D: TRBD1
size: .
CDR3: CASSLWDSHYGYTF
DNA: TGTGCCAGCAGCTTATGGGACAGTCACTATGGCTACACCTTC

V: TRBV6-5
J: TRBJ1-1
D: TRBD1
size: .
CDR3: CASSYSLQGDFEAFF
DNA: TGTGCCAGCAGTTATTCCCTCCAGGGGGACTTTGAAGCTTTCTTT

V: TRBV6-5
J: TRBJ1-1
D: TRBD1
size: .
CDR3: CASSRTGEDTEAFF
DNA: TGTGCCAGCAGTAGGACAGGGGAAGACACTGAAGCTTTCTTT

V: TRBV6-4
J: TRBJ2-5
D: TRBD2
size: once
CDR3: CASSELWTSGQTYQETQYF
DNA: TGTGCCAGCAGTGAACTATGGACTAGCGGGCAAACGTACCAAGAGACCCAGTACTTC

V: TRBV7-9
J: TRBJ1-2
D: TRBD1
size: .
CDR3: CASSLRAGGGYGYTF
DNA: TGTGCCAGCAGCTTACGGGCAGGGGGCGGATATGGCTACACCTTC

V: TRBV9
J: TRBJ1-3
D: TRBD1
size: .
CDR3: CASSARQGTQSSGNTIYF
DNA: TGTGCCAGCAGCGCAAGACAGGGGACTCAGAGCTCTGGAAACACCATATATTTT

V: TRBV21-1
J: TRBJ2-5
D: .
size: .
CDR3: CASSSRPRSIQETQYF
DNA: TGTGCCAGCAGTTCTCGACCGAGGTCGATACAAGAGACCCAGTACTTC

V: TRBV27
J: TRBJ2-7
D: TRBD2
size: .
CDR3: CASSFRFGREYSYEQYF
DNA: TGTGCCAGCAGTTTTCGGTTTGGGCGGGAGTATTCCTACGAGCAGTACTTC

V: TRBV7-9
J: TRBJ1-2
D: .
size: once
CDR3: CASSSELLYGYTF
DNA: TGTGCCAGCAGCTCGGAGCTCCTCTATGGCTACACCTTC